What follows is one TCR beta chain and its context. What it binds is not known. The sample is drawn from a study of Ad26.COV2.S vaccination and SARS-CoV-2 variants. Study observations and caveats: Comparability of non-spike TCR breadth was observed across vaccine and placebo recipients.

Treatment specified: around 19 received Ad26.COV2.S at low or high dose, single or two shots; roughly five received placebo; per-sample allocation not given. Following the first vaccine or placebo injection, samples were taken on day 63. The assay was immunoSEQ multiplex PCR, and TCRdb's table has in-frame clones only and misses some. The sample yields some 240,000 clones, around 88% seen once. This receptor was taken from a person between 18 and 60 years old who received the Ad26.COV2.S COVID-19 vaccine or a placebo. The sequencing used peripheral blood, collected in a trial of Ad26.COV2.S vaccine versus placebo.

Here the CDR3 DNA reads TGTGCCACCAGCAGAGACCCAGCAGGAGGGATGAGGGAGCTGTTTTTT. As protein: CATSRDPAGGMRELFF. The J gene is TRBJ2-2, the V gene TRBV15; maybe TRBD2 (6 bases). The V gene lost 0 bases and the J gene lost 9 bases, with 17 bases spanning the gap. CDR3 size: 16 residues. CDR1 and CDR2 (germline): LNHNV, YYDKDF (reference sequence).